Given below is one TCR beta chain in context. The antigen is not known. The sample originates from a study of a mutant IDH1 vaccine in newly diagnosed glioma. About the study: All eight of the vaccinations patients received fell in weeks 1, 3, 5, 7, 11, 15, 19 and 23. Of the patients given treatment, around 62% were male and 37.5% were female, and a mean age of around 38 years was recorded.

Study results and caveats: Pseudoprogression looked unconnected to shifts in top peripheral T cell clonotypes.

J lost 6 bases, V lost 1 base, and 5 bases had no gene match. Germline CDR1 reads SGHAT; CDR2 reads FQNNGV. This CDR3 spans 15 amino acids. Time point of the sample: week 5, during vaccination. Vaccination comprised doses that each held 300 ug of mutant IDH1 20-mer peptide, plus topical imiquimod. Sequencing was performed with immunoSEQ multiplex PCR; in TCRdb, only in-frame clones are kept and a portion is missing. The table lists more than 55,000 clones, about 80% of them singletons. The chain uses TRBV11-2 and TRBJ1-5, with 8 bases lining up with TRBD1. This specimen was PBMCs, taken from a glioma patient whose treatment included an IDH1 peptide vaccine. The clonotype comes from a woman younger than 30 with glioma. Some clones in this sample may be carry-over from other donors' samples. This CDR3 is CASSLGAGGSQPQHF. The CDR3 region has the DNA TGTGCCAGCAGCTTAGGGGCAGGGGGCAGTCAGCCCCAGCATTTT.